This is a list of T cell receptor beta chains from one sample in a study of CD8 T cells in Susac syndrome. TCRdb reprocessed the immunoSEQ multiplex PCR reads with MiXCR, giving one entry per CDR3 protein. The table has 71,000 or so distinct CDR3 sequences, around 93% seen once; the top ten hold about 0.15%. The specimen sequenced was CD4+ T cells from PBMCs. These receptors were taken from a human donor with Susac syndrome. The CDR3 runs from the conserved cysteine through the conserved F or W. Clone size is shown for a subset of rows, as once, few, many or a class of expanded clone.

abundance: NA; j_gene: TRBJ2-3; v_gene: TRBV2; CDR3aa: CASSEAQILTDTQYF
abundance: NA; j_gene: TRBJ2-2; v_gene: TRBV3-1; CDR3aa: CASSQERGTNTGELFF
abundance: NA; j_gene: TRBJ2-3; v_gene: TRBV7-7; CDR3aa: CASSTWTSPLTDTQYF
abundance: NA; j_gene: TRBJ1-1; v_gene: TRBV2; CDR3aa: CASSEEPTGMNTEAFF
abundance: NA; j_gene: TRBJ2-2; v_gene: TRBV7-2; CDR3aa: CASSSSGLGTGELFF
abundance: NA; j_gene: TRBJ2-3; v_gene: TRBV20-1; CDR3aa: CSARKGTDTQYF
abundance: NA; j_gene: TRBJ1-2; v_gene: TRBV5-8; CDR3aa: CASSLGPGPYGYTF
abundance: NA; j_gene: TRBJ2-7; v_gene: TRBV29-1; CDR3aa: CSVGKRRPDRTSEQYF
abundance: NA; j_gene: TRBJ2-7; v_gene: TRBV6-2/TRBV6-3; CDR3aa: CACSPYGPTQQYF
abundance: NA; j_gene: TRBJ1-2; v_gene: TRBV20-1; CDR3aa: CSARQGDYGYTF
abundance: NA; j_gene: TRBJ2-5; v_gene: TRBV20-1; CDR3aa: CSAQTGSQETQYF
abundance: NA; j_gene: TRBJ2-7; v_gene: TRBV5-1; CDR3aa: CASSLGDRAEENEQYF
abundance: NA; j_gene: TRBJ1-1; v_gene: TRBV5-1; CDR3aa: CASSKEIPNTEAFF
abundance: NA; j_gene: TRBJ2-5; v_gene: TRBV11-3; CDR3aa: CASSFSTGSYQETQYF
abundance: NA; j_gene: TRBJ1-1; v_gene: TRBV12-3/TRBV12-4; CDR3aa: CASRPFMNTEAFF
abundance: NA; j_gene: TRBJ1-1; v_gene: TRBV6-2/TRBV6-3; CDR3aa: CATPRLWEDTEAFF
abundance: NA; j_gene: TRBJ2-7; v_gene: TRBV20-1; CDR3aa: CSARGGITYEQYF
abundance: NA; j_gene: TRBJ1-1; v_gene: TRBV20-1; CDR3aa: CSARAAADTEAFF
abundance: NA; j_gene: TRBJ1-1; v_gene: TRBV4-2; CDR3aa: CASRVRQGSTEAFF
abundance: once; j_gene: TRBJ1-1; v_gene: TRBV29-1; CDR3aa: CSVFGPPVGDTEAFF
abundance: NA; j_gene: TRBJ1-6; v_gene: TRBV28; CDR3aa: CALRALSSYNSPLHF
abundance: NA; j_gene: TRBJ2-7; v_gene: TRBV20-1; CDR3aa: CSARGLNEQYF
abundance: NA; j_gene: TRBJ2-3; v_gene: TRBV13; CDR3aa: CASSLRGPLAF
abundance: NA; j_gene: TRBJ2-5; v_gene: TRBV7-6; CDR3aa: CASTSLSGSKRPQYF